These 11 T cell receptor beta chains share one sample of origin, sequenced in a study of response to subunit inactivated influenza vaccine. TCRdb used MiXCR to reprocess the RT-PCR reads, holding one entry per CDR3 protein. The sample lists over 150,000 distinct CDR3 sequences; about 10% were seen once. Sequencing was performed on non-naive T cells sorted from PBMCs, taken on the day of vaccination. The receptor set was obtained from a middle-aged man who received an inactivated influenza vaccine.

This clonotype occurred many times. This chain connects TRBV5-1 to TRBJ2-3; maybe TRBD1 (5 bases). Trimming cost V 3 bases and J 2 bases, with 13 bases left between them. The CDR3 has 15 residues. The germline gives CDR1 SGHRS, CDR2 YFSETQ. The CDR3 region is CASSWGRENTDTQYF. As DNA, the CDR3 is TGCGCCAGCAGCTGGGGCAGAGAAAACACAGATACGCAGTATTTT.

The V call is TRBV6-5, the J call TRBJ2-7, with TRBD2 as a possible D gene (7 bases). The CDR3 has 16 amino acids. V gave up 0 bases and J gave up 7 bases, with 19 bases separating them. Germline V gives CDR1 MNHEY, CDR2 SVGAGI. The CDR3 loop reads CASSYSLWEGGGEQYF. Here the CDR3 DNA reads TGTGCCAGCAGTTACTCGCTGTGGGAGGGGGGCGGAGAGCAGTACTTC.

About this clonotype: A much bigger clone sits one base away, suggesting this may be a read error. J is TRBJ2-3 and V is TRBV5-1; weak D call: TRBD2 (6 bases). The CDR3 consists of 15 residues. V was trimmed by 4 bases and J by 2 bases, leaving 14 bases between them. Germline V gene lookup returns CDR1 SGHRS and CDR2 YFSETQ. In DNA form, the CDR3 reads TGCGCCAGCAGCCACGACGGGAGAGCCACAGATACGCAGTATTTT. Translating it yields CASSHDGRATDTQYF.

This clonotype has only a few counts. This chain joins TRBV2 and TRBJ2-3; D is possibly TRBD1 or TRBD2 (5 bases each). CDR1 is SNHLY, CDR2 FYNNEI, per germline. The ends were cut back, 5 bases at V and 0 bases at J, with 15 bases in the middle. The CDR3 totals 16 residues. The CDR3 protein is CASSSPGRTSTDTQYF. CDR3 DNA sequence: TGTGCCAGCAGTTCGCCGGGACGGACAAGCACAGATACGCAGTATTTT.

This clonotype was observed many times. CDR3 residues: CASSAGQGNTEAFF. The DNA for the CDR3 is TGTGCCAGCAGCGCGGGACAGGGAAACACTGAAGCTTTCTTT. The chain links TRBV7-2 to TRBJ1-1; TRBD1 matches at 9 bases. In germline, CDR1 is SGHTA, CDR2 FQGNSA. V trimming: 5 bases; J trimming: 2 bases; junction bases outside the gene matches: 3. CDR3 length equals 14 residues.

This clonotype has a count of ten or more. The V and J genes are TRBV5-6 and TRBJ1-2; 9 nucleotides match TRBD1. CDR3 length equals 15 residues. V lost 0 bases, J lost 7 bases, and 7 bases stayed unmatched. CDR1 is SGHDT and CDR2 is YYEEEE in the germline V gene. For the CDR3, the DNA is TGTGCCAGCAGCTTGGGTGGGACAGGGCCCTTTGGCTACACCTTC. The encoded protein is CASSLGGTGPFGYTF.

The chain uses TRBV20-1 and TRBJ2-3, with 8 bases fitting TRBD2. There are 14 residues in the CDR3. The V and J ends lost 6 bases and 2 bases, in that order; junction bases with no gene match: 7. Germline assignment: CDR1 DFQATT and CDR2 SNEGSKA (reference sequence). The CDR3 DNA follows: TGCAGTGCCCTTACTAGCGGTAACACAGATACGCAGTATTTT. Its translation: CSALTSGNTDTQYF.

V and J are TRBV6-1 and TRBJ1-5, with D perhaps TRBD1 (5 bases). Germline values: CDR1 MNHNS, CDR2 SASEGT. CDR3 length equals 16 residues. Trimming removed 0 bases at V and 2 bases at J, with 11 bases between. This chain's CDR3 is CASSEAGGEGNQPQHF. For the CDR3, the DNA is TGTGCCAGCAGTGAAGCAGGAGGGGAGGGCAATCAGCCCCAGCATTTT.

A few counts support this clonotype. The chain links TRBV12-3 or TRBV12-4 to TRBJ2-5; 10 nucleotides match TRBD2. V shed 6 bases and J 5 bases; nucleotides not matched to a gene: 9. This CDR3 region has 15 residues. The CDR3 reads CASSPPAGGPETQYF. As DNA, the CDR3 is TGTGCCAGCAGCCCCCCAGCGGGAGGGCCTGAGACCCAGTACTTC.

This clonotype has ten or more counts. This rearrangement joins TRBV30 to TRBJ2-1; a possible D gene is TRBD2 (5 bases). The V gene lost 3 bases and the J gene lost 0 bases, with 12 bases spanning the gap. Germline V gene lookup returns CDR1 GTSNPN and CDR2 SVGIG (reference sequence). This CDR3 has 15 residues. In DNA, the CDR3 is TGTGCCTGGAGCGGCGGGCCTAGCTCCTACAATGAGCAGTTCTTC. Translating it yields CAWSGGPSSYNEQFF.

This clonotype was seen more than once but under ten times. The chain carries TRBV28 and TRBJ2-3; the match to TRBD2 covers 7 bases. This CDR3 has 16 amino acids. From germline, CDR1 is MDHEN and CDR2 SYDVKM. V was pared by 3 bases and J by 4 bases, with 10 bases of the junction left unmatched. CDR3 DNA: TGTGCCAGCAGTTTGGGTGGGAGGGCCTTTGCAGATACGCAGTATTTT. Its translation: CASSLGGRAFADTQYF.